A selection of T cell receptor beta chains follows, all from one sample in a study of cytomegalovirus exposure and HLA in healthy donors. Sequencing was performed with immunoSEQ multiplex PCR; in TCRdb, only in-frame clones are kept and a portion is missing. Among 110,000 to 150,000 clones listed, about 75% were seen once. The sample consisted of PBMCs. The source is a man aged 25 to 40 in good health and CMV-seronegative. CDR3s include the opening cysteine and the closing phenylalanine or tryptophan.

j_call,v_call,cdr3_length,cdr3_aa
TRBJ2-5,TRBV10-3,11,CAISESWEQYF
TRBJ1-1,TRBV5-4,15,CASSLRQGVSTEAFF
TRBJ2-1,TRBV28,13,CASNLPGSGLQFF
TRBJ2-2,TRBV19,15,CASKTGGWNTGELFF
TRBJ1-1,TRBV5-6,14,CASSFTGLATEAFF
TRBJ1-1,TRBV6-6,14,CASRQGPARTEAFF
TRBJ1-1,TRBV7-9,15,CASSPTGALYTEAFF
TRBJ1-1,TRBV5-4,13,CASSFLQNTEAFF
TRBJ2-5,TRBV4-2,16,CASSQPGASGGETQYF
TRBJ2-2,TRBV7-3,12,CASSSGAGGLFF
TRBJ2-7,TRBV28,15,CASSSTGVRSYEQYF
TRBJ2-3,TRBV27,14,CASRKVGGADTQYF
TRBJ2-3,TRBV7-2,13,CASTPGAADTQYF
TRBJ2-1,TRBV11-3,14,CASSNSGGYNEQFF